The T cell receptor (beta chain) described here comes from a study of T-cell memory formation after mild COVID-19. Study overall: TCR clusters were largely donor specific. Findings of the study overall: Whether second-wave clones peaking at day 37 were SARS-CoV-2 specific went unconfirmed. Memory from before infection featured some responding clones, which suggests cross-reactive memory joined.

5'RACE with constant-segment primers yielded barcoded, UMI-tagged TCR alpha and TCR beta cDNA libraries. One entry per CDR3 protein results from TCRdb running MiXCR on the 5' RACE reads. There are 150,000 to 200,000 distinct CDR3 sequences in the sample; 31% occur only once, and around 13% lies in the top ten. The germline V gene encodes CDR1 SGDLS and CDR2 YYNGEE. The ends were cut back, 3 bases at V and 8 bases at J, with 24 bases in the middle. This CDR3 is built from 17 residues. Concerning this clonotype itself: What it binds is not known.

Sequencing used PBMCs or a T cell subset sorted from them (not recorded which). The source of this sequence is an adult woman who had mild COVID-19 (a few samples of this study predate the infection). Cell type and time point are not known. This rearrangement joins TRBV9 to TRBJ2-1; D is perhaps TRBD2 (6 bases). The CDR3 DNA follows: TGTGCCAGCAGCGCCTCGACCTACCGATTGGGGGAGGATGAGCAGTTCTTC. Translation gives CASSASTYRLGEDEQFF.